This T cell receptor beta chain was captured by sequencing in a study of technical replicates of blood from several donors (dated by TCRdb to 2015 to 2018). The library came from the immunoSEQ multiplex PCR assay. The table was pulled from immuneACCESS by TCRdb, which kept in-frame rearrangements only. Such tables lose some clones; where checked, under half of the loss comes from unresolved V genes, and the rest has no known cause. Here the sample has 75,000 to 90,000 clones; about 90% occur a single time. Jointly, the top ten make up 0.27% of the sample. Its CDR3 holds 16 amino acids, cysteine through phenylalanine. The read is trimmed to its CDR3 DNA, 48 bases read in frame from base 1. V is shortened by 0 bases, J by 5 bases, and the region joining them spans 13 bases. Based on the germline V gene, the CDR1 and CDR2 sequences are LGHNA and YNFKEQ. Remarks on this clone: The specificity of this receptor is unknown. No much larger clone is present one base from it, and per-base qualities are unavailable.

The rearrangement combines TRBV4-2 with TRBJ2-2, and possibly TRBD2, on 5 matching bases. Material: T cells isolated from PBMCs. The clonotype was recovered from a human donor in good health. The DNA sequence follows: TGTGCCAGCAGCCAAGAAACGGGGAGAGCGACCGGGGAGCTGTTTTTT. Translated, it gives CASSQETGRATGELFF.